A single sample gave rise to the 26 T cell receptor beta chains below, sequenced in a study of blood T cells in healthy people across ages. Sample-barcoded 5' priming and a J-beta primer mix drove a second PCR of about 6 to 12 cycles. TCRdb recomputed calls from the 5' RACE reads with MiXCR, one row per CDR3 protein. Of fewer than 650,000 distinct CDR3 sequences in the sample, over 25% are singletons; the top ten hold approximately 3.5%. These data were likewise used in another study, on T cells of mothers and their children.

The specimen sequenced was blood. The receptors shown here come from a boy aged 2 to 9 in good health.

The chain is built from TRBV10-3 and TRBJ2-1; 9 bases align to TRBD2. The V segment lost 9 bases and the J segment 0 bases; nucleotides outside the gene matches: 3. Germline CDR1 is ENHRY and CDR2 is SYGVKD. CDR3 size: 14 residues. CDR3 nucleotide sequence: TGTGCCATAGATAGCGGGGGCTCCTACAATGAGCAGTTCTTC. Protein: CAIDSGGSYNEQFF.

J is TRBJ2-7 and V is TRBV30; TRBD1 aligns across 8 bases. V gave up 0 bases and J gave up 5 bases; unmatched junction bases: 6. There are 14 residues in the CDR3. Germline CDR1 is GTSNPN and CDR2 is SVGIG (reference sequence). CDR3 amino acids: CAWSVRAGGDEQYF. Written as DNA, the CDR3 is TGTGCCTGGAGTGTACGAGCAGGGGGCGACGAGCAGTACTTC.

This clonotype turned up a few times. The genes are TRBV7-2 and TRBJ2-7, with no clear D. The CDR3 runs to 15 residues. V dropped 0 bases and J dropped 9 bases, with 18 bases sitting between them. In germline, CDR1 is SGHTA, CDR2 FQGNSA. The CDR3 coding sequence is TGTGCCAGCAGCTTAGCCGACGGCCCCCTCGCCTGGCAGTACTTC. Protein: CASSLADGPLAWQYF.

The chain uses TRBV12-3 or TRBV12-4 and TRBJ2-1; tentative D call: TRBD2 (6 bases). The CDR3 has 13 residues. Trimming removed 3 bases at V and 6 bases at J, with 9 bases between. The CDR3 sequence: CASSLRERNEQFF. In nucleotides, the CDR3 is TGTGCCAGCAGTTTGCGGGAACGCAATGAGCAGTTCTTC.

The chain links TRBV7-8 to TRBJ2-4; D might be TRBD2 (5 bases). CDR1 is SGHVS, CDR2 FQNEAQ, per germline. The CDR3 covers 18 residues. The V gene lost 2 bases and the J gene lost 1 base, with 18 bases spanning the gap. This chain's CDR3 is CASSLMRGLAVAKNIQYF. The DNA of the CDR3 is TGTGCCAGCAGCTTAATGCGTGGGCTAGCAGTCGCCAAAAACATTCAGTACTTC.

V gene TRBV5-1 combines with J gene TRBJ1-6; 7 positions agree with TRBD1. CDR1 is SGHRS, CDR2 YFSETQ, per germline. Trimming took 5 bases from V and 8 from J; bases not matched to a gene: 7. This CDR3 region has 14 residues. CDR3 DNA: TGCGCCAGCAGTTCAGGGGGTAGAGATTCACCCCTCCACTTT. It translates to CASSSGGRDSPLHF.

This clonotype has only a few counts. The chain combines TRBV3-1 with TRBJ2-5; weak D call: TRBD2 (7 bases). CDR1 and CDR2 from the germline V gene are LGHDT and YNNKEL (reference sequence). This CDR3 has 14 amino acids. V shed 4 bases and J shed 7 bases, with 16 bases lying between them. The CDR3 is CASSPRGASGTQYF. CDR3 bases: TGTGCCAGCAGCCCCCGGGGGGCGTCCGGGACCCAGTACTTC.

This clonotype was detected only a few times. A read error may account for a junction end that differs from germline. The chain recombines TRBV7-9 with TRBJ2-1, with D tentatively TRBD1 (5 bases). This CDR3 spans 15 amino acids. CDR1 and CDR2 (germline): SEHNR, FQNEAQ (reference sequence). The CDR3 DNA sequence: TGTGCCGGCAGCTTGAGATCCAGGGCCTACAATGAGCAGTTCTTC. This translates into CAGSLRSRAYNEQFF. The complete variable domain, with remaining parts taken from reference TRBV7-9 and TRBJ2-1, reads DTGVSQNPRHKITKRGQNVTFRCDPISEHNRLYWYRQTLGQGPEFLTYFQNEAQLEKSRLLSDRFSAERPKGSFSTLEIQRTEQGDSAMYLCAGSLRSRAYNEQFFGPGTRLTVL.

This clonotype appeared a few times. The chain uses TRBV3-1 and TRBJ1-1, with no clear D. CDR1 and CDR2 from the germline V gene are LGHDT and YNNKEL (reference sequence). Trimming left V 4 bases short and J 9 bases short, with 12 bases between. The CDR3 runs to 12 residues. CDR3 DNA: TGTGCCAGCAGCCGTCGAACCACCAAAGCTTTCTTT. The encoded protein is CASSRRTTKAFF.

The CDR3 region has the DNA TGCGCCAGCAGCCAACACTTTCTGAGTGGCAATGAGCAGTTCTTC. It yields the protein CASSQHFLSGNEQFF. The genes are TRBV4-1 and TRBJ2-1; D is uncertain. V lost 2 bases and J 6 bases, leaving 14 bases between the germline ends. The CDR3 loop spans 15 amino acids. In germline, CDR1 is MGHRA, CDR2 YSYEKL.

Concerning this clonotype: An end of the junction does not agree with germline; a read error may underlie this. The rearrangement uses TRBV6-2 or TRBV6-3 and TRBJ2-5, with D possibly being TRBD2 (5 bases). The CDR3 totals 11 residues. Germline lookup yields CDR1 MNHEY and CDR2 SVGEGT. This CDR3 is CASSHGLASFF. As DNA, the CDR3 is TGTGCCAGCAGTCACGGGCTAGCCTCGTTCTTC.

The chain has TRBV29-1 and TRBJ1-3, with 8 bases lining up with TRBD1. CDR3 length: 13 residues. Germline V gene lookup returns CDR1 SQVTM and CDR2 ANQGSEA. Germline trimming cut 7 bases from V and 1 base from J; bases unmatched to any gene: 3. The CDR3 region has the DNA TGCAGCGCCAGGACAGGGTCTGGAAACACCATATATTTT. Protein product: CSARTGSGNTIYF.

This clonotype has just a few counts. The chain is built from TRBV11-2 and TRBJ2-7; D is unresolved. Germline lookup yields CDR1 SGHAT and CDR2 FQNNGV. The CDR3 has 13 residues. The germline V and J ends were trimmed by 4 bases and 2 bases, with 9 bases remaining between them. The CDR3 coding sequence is TGTGCCAGCAGCTCTTACAAGACCTACGAGCAGTACTTC. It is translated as CASSSYKTYEQYF.

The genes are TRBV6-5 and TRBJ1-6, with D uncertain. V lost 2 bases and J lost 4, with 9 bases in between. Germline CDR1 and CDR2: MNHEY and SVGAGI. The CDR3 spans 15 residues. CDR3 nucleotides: TGTGCCAGCAGTTACGGCTCGGTTTATAATTCACCCCTCCACTTT. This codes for CASSYGSVYNSPLHF.

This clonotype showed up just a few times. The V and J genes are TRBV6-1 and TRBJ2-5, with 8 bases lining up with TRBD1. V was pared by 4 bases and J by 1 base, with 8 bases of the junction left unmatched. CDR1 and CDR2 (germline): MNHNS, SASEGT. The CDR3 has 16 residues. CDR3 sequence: CASSGPGQEAQETQYF. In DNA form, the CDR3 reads TGTGCCAGCAGTGGCCCGGGACAGGAAGCCCAAGAGACCCAGTACTTC.

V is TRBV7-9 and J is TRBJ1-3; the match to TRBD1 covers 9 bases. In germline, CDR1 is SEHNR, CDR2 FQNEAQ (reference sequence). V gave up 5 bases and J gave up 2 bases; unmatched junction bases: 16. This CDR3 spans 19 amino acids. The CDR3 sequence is CASSANRGLRVSTGNTIYF. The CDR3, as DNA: TGTGCCAGCAGCGCTAACAGGGGGCTAAGGGTTTCAACTGGAAACACCATATATTTT.

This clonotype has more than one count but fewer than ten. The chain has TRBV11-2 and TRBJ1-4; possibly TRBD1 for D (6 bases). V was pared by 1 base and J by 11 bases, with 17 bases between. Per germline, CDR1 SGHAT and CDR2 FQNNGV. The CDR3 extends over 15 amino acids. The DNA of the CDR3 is TGTGCCAGCAGCTTAGGTCGGACGCCGGGGGCGAAACTGTTTTTT. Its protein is CASSLGRTPGAKLFF.

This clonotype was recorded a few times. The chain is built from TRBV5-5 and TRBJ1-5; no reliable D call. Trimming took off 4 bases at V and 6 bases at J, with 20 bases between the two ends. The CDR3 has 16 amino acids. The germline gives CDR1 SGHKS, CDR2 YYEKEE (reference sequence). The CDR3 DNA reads TGTGCCAGCAGCCTTTCGGAAGGGAACAATCGTCAGCCCCAGCATTTT. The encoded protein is CASSLSEGNNRQPQHF. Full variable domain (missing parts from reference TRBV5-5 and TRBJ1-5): DAGVTQSPTHLIKTRGQQVTLRCSPISGHKSVSWYQQVLGQGPQFIFQYYEKEERGRGNFPDRFSARQFPNYSSELNVNALLLGDSALYLCASSLSEGNNRQPQHFGDGTRLSIL.

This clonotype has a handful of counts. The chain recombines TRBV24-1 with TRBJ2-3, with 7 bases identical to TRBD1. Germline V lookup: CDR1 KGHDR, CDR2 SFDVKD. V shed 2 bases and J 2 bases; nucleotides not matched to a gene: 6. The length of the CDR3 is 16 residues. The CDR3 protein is CATSDSSGTATDTQYF. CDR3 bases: TGTGCCACCAGTGATTCCTCCGGGACAGCCACAGATACGCAGTATTTT.

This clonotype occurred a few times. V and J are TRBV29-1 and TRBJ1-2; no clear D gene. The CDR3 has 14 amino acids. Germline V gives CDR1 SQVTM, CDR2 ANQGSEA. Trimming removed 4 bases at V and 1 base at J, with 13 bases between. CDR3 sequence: CSVVPETLNYGYTF. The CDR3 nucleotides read TGCAGCGTTGTCCCAGAAACCCTTAACTATGGCTACACCTTC.

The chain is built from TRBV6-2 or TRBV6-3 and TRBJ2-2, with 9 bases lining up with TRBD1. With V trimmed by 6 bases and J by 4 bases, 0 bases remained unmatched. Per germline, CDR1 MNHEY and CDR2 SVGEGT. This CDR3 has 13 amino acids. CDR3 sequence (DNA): TGTGCCAGCAGACAGGGGGCCACCGGGGAGCTGTTTTTT. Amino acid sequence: CASRQGATGELFF.

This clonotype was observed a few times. The DNA for the CDR3 is TGCAGTGCTAGAGATCGCAGGGGGCCCGAGCAGTACTTC. Translation gives CSARDRRGPEQYF. The chain carries TRBV20-1 and TRBJ2-7; 8 bases map to TRBD1. V lost 0 bases, J lost 6 bases, and 4 bases stayed unmatched. The CDR3 has 13 amino acids. Germline values: CDR1 DFQATT, CDR2 SNEGSKA (reference sequence).

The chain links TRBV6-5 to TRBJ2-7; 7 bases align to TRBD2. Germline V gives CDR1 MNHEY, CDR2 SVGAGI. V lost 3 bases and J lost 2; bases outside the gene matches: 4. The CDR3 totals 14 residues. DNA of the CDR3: TGTGCCAGCAGTTATGGGGGAGGGCCCTACGAGCAGTACTTC. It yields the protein CASSYGGGPYEQYF.

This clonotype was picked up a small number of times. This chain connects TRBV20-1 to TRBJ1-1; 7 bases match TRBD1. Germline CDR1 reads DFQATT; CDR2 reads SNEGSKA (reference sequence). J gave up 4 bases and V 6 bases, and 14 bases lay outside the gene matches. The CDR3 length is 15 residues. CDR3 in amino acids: CSAWDSGGFSTEAFF. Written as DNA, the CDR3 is TGCAGTGCCTGGGACAGCGGGGGGTTTAGCACTGAAGCTTTCTTT.

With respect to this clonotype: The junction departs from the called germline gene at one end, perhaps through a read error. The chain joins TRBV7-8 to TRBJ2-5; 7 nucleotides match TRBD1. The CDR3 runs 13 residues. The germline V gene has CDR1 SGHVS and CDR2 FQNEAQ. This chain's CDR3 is CASVGQVQETQSF. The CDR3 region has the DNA TGTGCCAGCGTCGGACAGGTCCAAGAGACCCAGTCCTTC.

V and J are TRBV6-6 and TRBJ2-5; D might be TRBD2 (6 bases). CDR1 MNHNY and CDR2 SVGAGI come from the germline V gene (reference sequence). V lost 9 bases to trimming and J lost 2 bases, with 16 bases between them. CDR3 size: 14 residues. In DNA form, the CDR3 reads TGTGCCAGTTTTGACGGGGGTGGGCAAGAGACCCAGTACTTC. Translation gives CASFDGGGQETQYF.